This T cell receptor (beta chain) came from a study of OX40 agonist ivuxolimab in advanced cancers. This table comes from immunoSEQ multiplex PCR, and its TCRdb copy is limited to in-frame clones, with some not included. In the table there are roughly 75,000 clones, 85% to 90% of which are singletons. After removal of 3 bases from V and 10 bases from J, the junction contained 11 bases not matched to a gene. The CDR3 runs 15 residues. The germline V gene encodes CDR1 SQVTM and CDR2 ANQGSEA. The chain has TRBV29-1 and TRBJ2-1; 11 bases map to TRBD2. The sample here was CD4+ or CD8+ T cells sorted from blood, taken in a trial of the OX40 agonist ivuxolimab. This sequence originates from an adult with an advanced solid tumor such as melanoma, head and neck, liver or kidney cancer. The CDR3 here is CSVEGLAAIKGEQFF. The CDR3 nucleotides read TGCAGCGTTGAGGGACTAGCGGCCATAAAGGGGGAGCAGTTCTTC.